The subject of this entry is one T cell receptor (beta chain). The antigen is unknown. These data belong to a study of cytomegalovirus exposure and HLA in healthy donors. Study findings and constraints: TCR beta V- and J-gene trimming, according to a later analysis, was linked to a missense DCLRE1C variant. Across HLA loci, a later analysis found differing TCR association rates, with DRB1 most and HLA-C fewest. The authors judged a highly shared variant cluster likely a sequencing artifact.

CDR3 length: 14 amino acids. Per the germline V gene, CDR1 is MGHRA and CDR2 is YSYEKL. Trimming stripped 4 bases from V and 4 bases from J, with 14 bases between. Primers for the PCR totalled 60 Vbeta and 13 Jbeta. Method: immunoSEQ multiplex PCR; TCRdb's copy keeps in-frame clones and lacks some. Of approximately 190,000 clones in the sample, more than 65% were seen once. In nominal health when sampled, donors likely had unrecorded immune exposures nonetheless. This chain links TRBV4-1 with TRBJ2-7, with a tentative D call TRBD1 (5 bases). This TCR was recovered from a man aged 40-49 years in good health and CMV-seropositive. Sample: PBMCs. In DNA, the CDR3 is TGCGCCAGCAGCCTAATAATCCAGGGTTACGAGCAGTACTTC. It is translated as CASSLIIQGYEQYF.